Listed below are T cell receptor beta chains from one sample, sequenced in a study of tumor and adjacent non-tumor tissue in lung cancer. One entry per CDR3 protein results from TCRdb running MiXCR on the multiplex PCR reads. The sample contains around 200,000 distinct CDR3 sequences, about two thirds of which appear only once. Sequenced sample: lung tumor tissue. These TCRs come from a man between 60 and 70 years old with non-small cell lung cancer. Both conserved end residues are part of each CDR3. A D gene is named only where the DNA matches it firmly. Only some rows state a clone size, as once, few, many or a class for expanded clones.

v_gene,j_gene,abundance,d_gene,CDR3aa,CDR3nt
TRBV6-6,TRBJ2-5,.,TRBD2,CASSSPYRGTSGRAETQYF,TGTGCCAGCAGTTCCCCCTATCGGGGGACTAGCGGGAGGGCAGAGACCCAATACTTC
TRBV5-1,TRBJ1-6,.,.,CASSLEGGASPLHF,TGCGCCAGCAGCTTGGAAGGGGGTGCTTCACCCCTCCACTTT
TRBV6-1,TRBJ1-2,many,.,CASSVYIQGNYGYTF,TGTGCCAGCAGTGTATACATACAGGGAAACTATGGCTACACCTTC
TRBV11-3,TRBJ2-1,.,.,CASSRDYEQFF,TGTGCCAGCAGTCGGGACTATGAGCAGTTCTTC
TRBV10-3,TRBJ1-1,.,.,CAISESRGTMNTEAFF,TGTGCCATCAGTGAATCCAGGGGCACTATGAACACTGAAGCTTTCTTT
TRBV6-1,TRBJ1-4,.,.,CASSSDKGGKLFF,TGTGCCAGCAGTTCGGACAAGGGCGGAAAACTGTTTTTT
TRBV20-1,TRBJ2-7,.,.,CSARDQISEQYF,TGCAGTGCTAGAGACCAAATTAGCGAACAGTACTTC
TRBV6-5,TRBJ2-3,.,TRBD1,CVNSLTGTGTDTQYF,TGTGTCAACAGTCTGACAGGGACAGGGACAGATACGCAGTATTTT
TRBV7-9,TRBJ1-5,.,TRBD1,CASSFGTGGYQPQHF,TGTGCCAGCAGCTTCGGGACAGGGGGCTATCAGCCCCAGCATTTT
TRBV20-1,TRBJ2-5,.,.,CSAIDPVMETQYF,TGCAGTGCTATAGACCCAGTGATGGAGACCCAGTACTTC
TRBV20-1,TRBJ2-7,once,.,CSCRVGAKSYEQYF,TGCAGTTGTAGAGTAGGGGCTAAATCCTACGAGCAGTACTTC
TRBV4-3,TRBJ2-1,many,.,CASSRVFSMEQFF,TGCGCCAGCAGCCGTGTTTTTAGTATGGAGCAGTTCTTC
TRBV6-6,TRBJ1-4,.,TRBD1,CASSYSNRDSKKLFF,TGTGCCAGCAGTTATTCTAACCGGGACAGTAAAAAACTGTTTTTT
TRBV5-4,TRBJ2-4,once,TRBD2,CASSLEGGSTKNIQYF,TGTGCCAGCAGCTTGGAGGGCGGGAGTACAAAAAACATTCAGTACTTC
TRBV11-2,TRBJ2-6,.,.,CISSPISGANVMTF,TGTATCAGCAGTCCTATCTCTGGGGCCAATGTCATGACTTTC
TRBV20-1,TRBJ2-5,many,.,CSALNTEKETQYF,TGCAGTGCTCTCAACACAGAGAAAGAGACCCAGTACTTC
TRBV12-3/TRBV12-4,TRBJ2-2,many,.,CATRRVSGELFF,TGTGCCACCCGGCGGGTATCGGGGGAGCTGTTTTTT
TRBV20-1,TRBJ2-1,many,.,CSAIDRDNNEQFF,TGCAGTGCGATAGACCGGGACAACAATGAGCAGTTCTTC
TRBV11-2,TRBJ2-1,.,.,CASSLAGLTGNVQFF,TGTGCCAGCAGCTTAGCGGGTTTGACGGGTAACGTGCAGTTCTTC
TRBV4-3,TRBJ1-4,many,.,CASSQEVAGGGQAEKLFF,TGCGCCAGCAGCCAAGAAGTTGCCGGGGGGGGTCAGGCTGAAAAACTGTTTTTT
TRBV12-3/TRBV12-4,TRBJ1-1,few,TRBD1,CASSLTGMGTEAFF,TGTGCCAGCAGTCTGACAGGGATGGGCACTGAAGCTTTCTTT
TRBV6-5,TRBJ2-1,.,.,CASKDRSYNEQFF,TGTGCCAGTAAGGACAGATCCTACAATGAGCAGTTCTTC
TRBV5-6,TRBJ2-2,.,.,CASSYPQGKNTGELFF,TGTGCCAGCAGCTATCCACAGGGAAAAAACACCGGGGAGCTGTTTTTT
TRBV20-1,TRBJ1-1,.,.,CSARAVCMNTEAFF,TGCAGTGCTAGAGCGGTCTGCATGAACACTGAAGCTTTCTTT
TRBV12-3/TRBV12-4,TRBJ1-1,.,.,CASSPGKGGFNTEAFF,TGTGCCAGCAGTCCAGGAAAGGGTGGGTTTAACACTGAAGCTTTCTTT
TRBV29-1,TRBJ2-3,few,TRBD2,CSVGAGGPSGTQYF,TGCAGTGTTGGGGCGGGAGGGCCTTCCGGTACGCAGTATTTT
TRBV20-1,TRBJ1-4,many,.,CSARDGMKGHNEKLFF,TGCAGTGCTAGAGATGGGATGAAGGGGCATAATGAAAAACTGTTTTTT
TRBV6-1,TRBJ1-2,.,.,CASSEPPLTGVGYTF,TGTGCCAGCAGTGAACCCCCTCTCACCGGGGTCGGCTACACCTTC
TRBV4-3,TRBJ2-2,few,.,CANSQDFQWITGELFF,TGCGCCAACAGCCAAGATTTCCAATGGATCACCGGGGAGCTGTTTTTT
TRBV6-1,TRBJ1-5,.,.,CASSQWGNQPQHF,TGTGCCAGCAGTCAATGGGGCAATCAGCCCCAGCATTTT
TRBV7-9,TRBJ2-2,.,.,CACRSPGDGELFF,TGTGCCTGTAGATCACCAGGGGACGGGGAGCTGTTTTTT
TRBV20-1,TRBJ1-6,.,.,CTASRQDYFNSPLHF,TGCACTGCTAGTCGACAGGACTACTTTAATTCACCCCTCCACTTT
TRBV20-1,TRBJ2-7,.,TRBD2,CNTRASGGIAYEQYF,TGCAATACTAGAGCCAGCGGGGGGATAGCCTACGAGCAGTACTTC
TRBV7-9,TRBJ1-2,.,.,CASSLGIAHLGYIF,TGTGCCAGCAGCTTGGGAATCGCCCACCTAGGCTACATCTTC
TRBV11-2,TRBJ1-2,.,.,CASTLGWGDGNTF,.
TRBV5-1,TRBJ2-2,.,.,CASSPKEAGELFF,TGCGCCAGCAGCCCTAAGGAGGCCGGGGAGCTGTTTTTT
TRBV12-3/TRBV12-4,TRBJ1-2,.,.,CASSSSTGIVYTF,TGTGCCAGCAGTTCGAGTACAGGGATTGTCTACACCTTC
TRBV4-2,TRBJ2-3,.,TRBD2,CANSPTSGMADTQYF,TGTGCCAATAGCCCGACTAGCGGGATGGCAGATACGCAGTATTTT
TRBV4-2,TRBJ1-1,.,.,CASSHWGTESFF,TGCGCCAGCAGCCATTGGGGGACTGAATCTTTCTTT
TRBV5-6,TRBJ2-1,.,.,CASSSRLGPSFVTEQFF,TGTGCCAGCAGCTCCAGGTTGGGACCCTCCTTCGTCACTGAGCAGTTCTTC
TRBV29-1,TRBJ2-6,.,TRBD1,CSCSGTGGAGANVLTF,TGCAGCTGTAGTGGGACAGGGGGCGCTGGGGCCAACGTCCTGACTTTC
TRBV4-3,TRBJ2-1,.,.,CASSQVPGYKEQFF,TGTGCCAGCAGCCAAGTCCCAGGCTACAAAGAGCAGTTCTTC
TRBV12-3/TRBV12-4,TRBJ2-4,.,.,CASSFRGGAAKNIQYF,TGTGCCAGCAGTTTTCGCGGTGGGGCCGCCAAAAACATTCAGTACTTC
TRBV4-2,TRBJ1-1,.,.,CASSPRPGVATEAFF,TGTGCCAGCAGCCCCCGCCCCGGGGTGGCCACTGAAGCTTTCTTT
TRBV6-1,TRBJ2-3,many,.,CASSERVGGTDTQYF,TGTGCCAGCAGTGAACGGGTCGGCGGCACAGATACGCAGTATTTT
TRBV14,TRBJ2-3,.,.,CARSRKKASTDTQYF,TGTGCCAGGAGCCGGAAAAAGGCCAGCACAGATACGCAGTATTTT
TRBV20-1,TRBJ1-1,.,TRBD1,CSARSFTRGMNTGAFF,TGCAGTGCTAGAAGCTTCACCAGGGGGATGAACACTGGAGCTTTCTTT
TRBV20-1,TRBJ2-7,.,.,CSALDMARYEQYF,TGCAGTGCACTCGACATGGCTCGCTACGAGCAGTACTTC
TRBV4-3,TRBJ1-2,.,.,CVSSRDNWGGDGYTF,TGCGTCAGCAGCCGAGATAATTGGGGTGGTGATGGCTACACCTTC
TRBV11-3,TRBJ2-1,.,TRBD2,CASSSTSGLTSYNEQFF,TGTGCCAGCAGCTCGACTAGCGGGCTAACCTCCTACAATGAGCAGTTCTTC
TRBV14,TRBJ2-5,few,.,CASSLFGIQETQYF,TGTGCCAGCAGCCTATTTGGGATCCAAGAGACCCAGTACTTC
TRBV6-5,TRBJ2-2,.,.,CASSYSGLTGELFF,TGTGCCAGCAGTTACTCGGGACTTACCGGGGAGCTGTTTTTT
TRBV29-1,TRBJ1-1,.,.,CSVERGYAEAFF,TGTAGCGTTGAACGTGGATACGCTGAAGCTTTCTTT
TRBV12-3/TRBV12-4,TRBJ2-7,many,.,CASSLEDEQYF,TGTGCCAGCAGCTTAGAGGACGAGCAGTACTTC
TRBV2,TRBJ2-2,.,.,CASSVALTVELYF,TGTGCCAGTAGTGTCGCACTCACCGTGGAGCTGTATTTT
TRBV19,TRBJ2-7,.,TRBD1,CASSMDRGYEQYF,TGTGCCAGTAGTATGGACAGGGGGTACGAGCAGTACTTC